A selection of T cell receptor beta chains follows, all from one sample in a study of blood T cell repertoires in COVID-19. The repertoire was sequenced with immunoSEQ multiplex PCR; TCRdb's copy has only in-frame clones and lacks some. The sample gives some 390,000 clones, around 87% of which show up once; 3% is in the top ten. Sequencing was done on a sample of peripheral blood. Receptors originate from a human donor in a cohort sampled during active COVID-19. CDR3s leave out the opening cysteine and the closing phenylalanine or tryptophan.

j_call v_call cdr3_aa
TRBJ2-1 TRBV3-1/TRBV3-2 ASSPSGEAGSEQF
TRBJ2-5 TRBV3-1/TRBV3-2 ASSQGRQETQY
TRBJ2-7 TRBV19 ASSILGAKDREQY
TRBJ2-3 TRBV7-3 ASSLGTRGDTQY
TRBJ2-3 TRBV9 ASSVHPLAGGADTQY
TRBJ2-1 TRBV7-9 ASSRTPLGGSYNEQF
TRBJ2-2 TRBV5-4 ASSLDGGKNTGELF
TRBJ1-6 TRBV5-4 ASSPGRTGGYSNSPLH
TRBJ1-2 TRBV20-1 SAADREGYT
TRBJ2-1 TRBV21-1 ASSKPVAGGPGTEQF
TRBJ2-2 TRBV7-9 ASSPQNTGELF
TRBJ1-5 TRBV15 ATSSDRGPEIGNQPQH
TRBJ1-1 TRBV18 ASSPPGHNTEAF
TRBJ2-3 TRBV6-5 ASSPGTGIWQY
TRBJ2-5 TRBV10-2 AISTSGGPQETQY
TRBJ1-3 TRBV7-3 ASALGQGYGNTIY
TRBJ1-3 TRBV5-1 ASSLEAGGRNTIY
TRBJ2-7 TRBV18 ASSPSQNSYEQY
TRBJ2-2 TRBV11-2 ASSFRGGRIGELF
TRBJ2-3 TRBV18 ASSHAASTDTQY
TRBJ2-1 TRBV13 ASSLGTSGSSYNEQF
TRBJ2-1 TRBV12-3/TRBV12-4 ASSLGLNNEQF
TRBJ2-7 TRBV2 ASSAKGRTTEQY
TRBJ2-7 TRBV21-1 ASIRGDRENEQY
TRBJ2-7 TRBV19 ASSIQVGSREQY
TRBJ2-4 TRBV27 ASSPQVLLAKNIQY
TRBJ1-3 TRBV5-1 ASSLATEGSGNTIY